This TCR beta chain was sequenced during a study of blood T cells in healthy people across ages. A J-beta primer mix and a sample-barcoded 5' primer were used in a second PCR of roughly 6 to 11 cycles. TCRdb fed the 5' RACE reads into MiXCR, producing one record per CDR3 protein. The sample lists some 1.7 million distinct CDR3 sequences, 28% seen once, with roughly 8.2% in the top ten. Study results and caveats: It was found that TCR beta diversity correlated strongly with the percentage of naive T cells. Greater diversity and more naive CD4+ cells were seen in long-lived donors than in aged donors. With age, beta diversity per million T cells declined roughly linearly, significantly by around 43.

Worth noting for this clonotype: Its antigen is unidentified.

The origin of this receptor is a woman between 25 and 40 years old in good health. Material: blood.

CDR3 sequence: CASSFFPGGSYNEQFF. CDR3 nucleotides: TGTGCCAGCAGCTTCTTCCCGGGGGGCTCCTACAATGAGCAGTTCTTC. This sequence joins TRBV7-2 and TRBJ2-1; 7 bases align to TRBD2. Trimming at V came to 3 bases and at J to 0 bases, leaving 5 bases not matched to a gene. CDR3 size: 16 residues. Germline CDR1 reads SGHTA; CDR2 reads FQGNSA.